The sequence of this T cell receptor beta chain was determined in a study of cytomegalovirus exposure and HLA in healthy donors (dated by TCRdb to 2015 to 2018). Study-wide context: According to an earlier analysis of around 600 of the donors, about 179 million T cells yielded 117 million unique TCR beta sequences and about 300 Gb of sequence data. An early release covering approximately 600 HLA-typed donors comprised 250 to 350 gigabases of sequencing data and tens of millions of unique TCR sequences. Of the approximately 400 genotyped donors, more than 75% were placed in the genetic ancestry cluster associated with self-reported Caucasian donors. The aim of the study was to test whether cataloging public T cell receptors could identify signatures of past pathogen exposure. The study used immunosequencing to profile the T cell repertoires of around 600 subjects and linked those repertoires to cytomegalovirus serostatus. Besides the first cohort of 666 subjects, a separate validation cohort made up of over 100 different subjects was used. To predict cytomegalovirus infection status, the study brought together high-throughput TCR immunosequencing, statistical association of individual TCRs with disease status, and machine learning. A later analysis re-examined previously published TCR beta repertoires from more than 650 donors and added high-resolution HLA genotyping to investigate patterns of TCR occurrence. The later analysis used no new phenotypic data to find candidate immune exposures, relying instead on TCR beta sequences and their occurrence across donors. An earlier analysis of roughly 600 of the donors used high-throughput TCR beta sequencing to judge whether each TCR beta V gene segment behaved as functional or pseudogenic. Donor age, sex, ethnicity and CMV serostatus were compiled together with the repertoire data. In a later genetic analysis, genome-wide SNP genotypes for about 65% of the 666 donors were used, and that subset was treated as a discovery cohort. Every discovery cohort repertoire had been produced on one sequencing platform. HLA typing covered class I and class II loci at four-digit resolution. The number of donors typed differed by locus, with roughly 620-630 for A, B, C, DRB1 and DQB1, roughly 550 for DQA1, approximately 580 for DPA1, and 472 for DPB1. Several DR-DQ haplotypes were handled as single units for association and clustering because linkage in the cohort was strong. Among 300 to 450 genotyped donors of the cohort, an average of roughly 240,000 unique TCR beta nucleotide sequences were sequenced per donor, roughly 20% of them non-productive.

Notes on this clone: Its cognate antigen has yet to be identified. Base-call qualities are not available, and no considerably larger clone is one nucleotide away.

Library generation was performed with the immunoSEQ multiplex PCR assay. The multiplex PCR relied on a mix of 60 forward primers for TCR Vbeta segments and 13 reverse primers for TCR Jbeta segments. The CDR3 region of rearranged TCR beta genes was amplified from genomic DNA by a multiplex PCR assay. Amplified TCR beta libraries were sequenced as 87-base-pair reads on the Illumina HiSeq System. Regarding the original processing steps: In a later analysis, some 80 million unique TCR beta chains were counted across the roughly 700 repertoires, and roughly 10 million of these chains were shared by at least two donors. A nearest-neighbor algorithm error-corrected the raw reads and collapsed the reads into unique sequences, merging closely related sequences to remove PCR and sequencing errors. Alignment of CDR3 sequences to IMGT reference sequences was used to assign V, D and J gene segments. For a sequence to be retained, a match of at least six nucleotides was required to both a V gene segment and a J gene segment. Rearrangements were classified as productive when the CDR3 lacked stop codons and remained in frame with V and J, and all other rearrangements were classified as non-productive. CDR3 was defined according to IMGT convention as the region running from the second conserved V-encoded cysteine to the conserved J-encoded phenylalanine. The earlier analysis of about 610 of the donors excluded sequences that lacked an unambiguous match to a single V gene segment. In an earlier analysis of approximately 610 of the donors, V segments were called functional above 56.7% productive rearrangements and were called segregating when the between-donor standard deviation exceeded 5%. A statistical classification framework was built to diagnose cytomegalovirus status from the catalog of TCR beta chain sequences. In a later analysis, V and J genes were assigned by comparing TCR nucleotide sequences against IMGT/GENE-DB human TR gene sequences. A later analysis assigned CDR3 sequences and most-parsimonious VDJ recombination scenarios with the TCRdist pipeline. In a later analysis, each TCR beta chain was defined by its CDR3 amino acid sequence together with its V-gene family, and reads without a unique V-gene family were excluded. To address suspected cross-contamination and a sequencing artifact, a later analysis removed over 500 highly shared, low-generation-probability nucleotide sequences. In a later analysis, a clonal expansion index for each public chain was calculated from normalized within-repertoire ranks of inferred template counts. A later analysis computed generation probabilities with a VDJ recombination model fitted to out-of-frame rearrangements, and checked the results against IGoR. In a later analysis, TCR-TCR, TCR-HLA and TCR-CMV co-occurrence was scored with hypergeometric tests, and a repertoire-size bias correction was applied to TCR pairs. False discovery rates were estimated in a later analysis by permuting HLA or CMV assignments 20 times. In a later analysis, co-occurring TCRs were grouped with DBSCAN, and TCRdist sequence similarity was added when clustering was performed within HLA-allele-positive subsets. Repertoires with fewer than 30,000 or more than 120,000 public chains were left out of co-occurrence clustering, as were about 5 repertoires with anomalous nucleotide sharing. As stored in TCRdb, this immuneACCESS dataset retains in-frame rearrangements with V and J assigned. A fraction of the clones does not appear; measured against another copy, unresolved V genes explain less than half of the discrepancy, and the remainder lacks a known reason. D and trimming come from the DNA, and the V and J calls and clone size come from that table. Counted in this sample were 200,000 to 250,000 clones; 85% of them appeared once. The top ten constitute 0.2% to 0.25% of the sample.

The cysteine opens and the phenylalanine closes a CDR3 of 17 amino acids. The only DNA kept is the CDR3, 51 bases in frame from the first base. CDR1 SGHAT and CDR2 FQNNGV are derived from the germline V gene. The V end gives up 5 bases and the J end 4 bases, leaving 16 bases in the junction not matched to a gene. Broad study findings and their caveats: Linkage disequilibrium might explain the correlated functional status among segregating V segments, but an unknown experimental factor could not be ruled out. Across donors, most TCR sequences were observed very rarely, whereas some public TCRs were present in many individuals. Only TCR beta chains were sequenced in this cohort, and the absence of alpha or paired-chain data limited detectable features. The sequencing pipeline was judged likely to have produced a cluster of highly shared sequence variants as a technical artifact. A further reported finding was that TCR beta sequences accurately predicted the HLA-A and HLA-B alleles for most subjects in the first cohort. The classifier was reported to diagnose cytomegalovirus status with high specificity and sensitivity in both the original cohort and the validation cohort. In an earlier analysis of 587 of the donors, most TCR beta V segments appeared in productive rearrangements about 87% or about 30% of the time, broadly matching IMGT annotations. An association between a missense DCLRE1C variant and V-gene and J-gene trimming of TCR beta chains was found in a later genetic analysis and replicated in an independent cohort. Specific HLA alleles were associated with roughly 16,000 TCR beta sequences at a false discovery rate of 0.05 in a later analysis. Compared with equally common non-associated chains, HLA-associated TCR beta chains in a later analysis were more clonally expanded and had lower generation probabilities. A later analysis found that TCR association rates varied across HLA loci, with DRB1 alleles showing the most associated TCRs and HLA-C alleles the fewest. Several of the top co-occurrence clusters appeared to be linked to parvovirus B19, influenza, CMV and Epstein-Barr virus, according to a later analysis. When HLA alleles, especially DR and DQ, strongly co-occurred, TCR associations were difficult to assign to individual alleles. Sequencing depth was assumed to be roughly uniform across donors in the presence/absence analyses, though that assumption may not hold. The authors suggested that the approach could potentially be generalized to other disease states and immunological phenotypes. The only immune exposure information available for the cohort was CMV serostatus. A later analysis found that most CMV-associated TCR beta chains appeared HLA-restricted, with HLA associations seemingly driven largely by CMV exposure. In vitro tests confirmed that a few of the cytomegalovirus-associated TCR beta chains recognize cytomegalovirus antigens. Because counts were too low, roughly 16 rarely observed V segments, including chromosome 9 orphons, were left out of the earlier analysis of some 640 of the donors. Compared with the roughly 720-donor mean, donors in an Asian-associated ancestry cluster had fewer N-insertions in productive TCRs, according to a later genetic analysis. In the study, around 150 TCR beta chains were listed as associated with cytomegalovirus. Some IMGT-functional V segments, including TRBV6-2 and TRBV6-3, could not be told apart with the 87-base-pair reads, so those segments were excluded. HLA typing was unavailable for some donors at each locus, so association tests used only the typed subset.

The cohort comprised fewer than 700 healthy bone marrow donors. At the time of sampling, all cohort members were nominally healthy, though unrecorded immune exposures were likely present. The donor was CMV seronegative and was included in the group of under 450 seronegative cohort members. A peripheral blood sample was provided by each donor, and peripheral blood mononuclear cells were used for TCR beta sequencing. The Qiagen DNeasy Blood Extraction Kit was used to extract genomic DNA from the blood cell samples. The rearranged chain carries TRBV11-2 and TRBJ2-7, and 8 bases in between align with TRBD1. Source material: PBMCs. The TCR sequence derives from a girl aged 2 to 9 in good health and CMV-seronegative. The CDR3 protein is CASSHITPTGARYEQYF. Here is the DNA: TGTGCCAGCAGCCACATAACGCCGACAGGGGCAAGGTACGAGCAGTACTTC.